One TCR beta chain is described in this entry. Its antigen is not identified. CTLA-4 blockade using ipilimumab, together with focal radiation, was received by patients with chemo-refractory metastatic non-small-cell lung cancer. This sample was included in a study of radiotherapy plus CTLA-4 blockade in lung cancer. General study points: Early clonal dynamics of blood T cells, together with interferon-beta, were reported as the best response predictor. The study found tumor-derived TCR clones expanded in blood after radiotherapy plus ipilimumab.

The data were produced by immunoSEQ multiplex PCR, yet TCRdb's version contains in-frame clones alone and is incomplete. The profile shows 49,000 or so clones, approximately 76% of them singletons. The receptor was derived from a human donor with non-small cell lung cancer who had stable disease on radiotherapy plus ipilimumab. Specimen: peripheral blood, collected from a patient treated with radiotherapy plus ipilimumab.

Here the CDR3 DNA reads TGTGCCAGCAGTGAGTTCCGGGGGACTTATTCACCCCTCCACTTT. Protein sequence: CASSEFRGTYSPLHF. This chain links TRBV25-1 with TRBJ1-6; tentative D call: TRBD1 (5 bases). The V end was cut by 3 bases, the J end by 8 bases, with 14 bases between. This CDR3 has 15 amino acids. The germline gives CDR1 MGHDK, CDR2 SYGVNS.